These 15 T cell receptor beta chains were sequenced from one sample in a study of T cell changes during pregnancy in multiple sclerosis. Measured with immunoSEQ multiplex PCR; TCRdb has only the in-frame clones, and not every one. The sample lists 50,000 to 65,000 clones; about nine tenths were seen once. The sequenced sample was peripheral blood, obtained in the first trimester of pregnancy. These receptors were taken from a female donor in good health, enrolled as a control in a pregnancy study.

The V gene is TRBV15, the J gene TRBJ1-5; D might be TRBD1 (6 bases). Deletions cut 8 bases from V and 1 base from J, with 12 bases between. Looked up from germline, CDR1 is LNHNV and CDR2 is YYDKDF (reference sequence). CDR3 length: 14 residues. As DNA, the CDR3 is TGTGCCACCTGGGTGGGACAAAGCAATCAGCCCCAGCATTTT. Translating it yields CATWVGQSNQPQHF.

This chain uses TRBV7-9 with TRBJ1-1; D is perhaps TRBD1 (6 bases). CDR3 length equals 14 residues. Germline V CDR1 and CDR2: SEHNR, FQNEAQ (reference sequence). The ends were cut back, 6 bases at V and 4 bases at J, with 15 bases in the middle. The CDR3: CASSSQGRGTEAFF. As DNA, the CDR3 is TGTGCCAGCAGTTCACAGGGAAGGGGCACTGAAGCTTTCTTT.

This clone was seen a single time. V gene TRBV5-6 combines with J gene TRBJ1-1; D unresolved. This CDR3 region has 13 residues. Deletions cut 6 bases from V and 5 bases from J, with 14 bases between. CDR1 is SGHDT and CDR2 is YYEEEE in the germline V gene. In nucleotides, the CDR3 is TGTGCCAGCACCCTGGGAGGGTTAACTGAAGCTTTCTTT. Translated, it gives CASTLGGLTEAFF.

In nucleotides, the CDR3 is TGTGCCAGCAGTCCAGGAACCTACGAGCAGTACTTC. Protein: CASSPGTYEQYF. The V call is TRBV2, the J call TRBJ2-7; D is ambiguous. In germline, CDR1 is SNHLY, CDR2 FYNNEI. Trimming shortened V by 5 bases and J by 2 bases, and 7 bases separated the two germline ends. CDR3 size: 12 residues.

The chain carries TRBV9 and TRBJ2-5, with D maybe TRBD2 (6 bases). V lost 2 bases and J 1 base, leaving 9 bases between the germline ends. There are 14 residues in the CDR3. Per germline, CDR1 SGDLS and CDR2 YYNGEE. The CDR3 bases are TGTGCCAGCAGCGTGGCGGGGACCCAAGAGACCCAGTACTTC. As protein: CASSVAGTQETQYF.

The V call is TRBV27, the J call TRBJ2-5; 9 bases match TRBD2. The CDR3 spans 15 residues. CDR1 MNHEY and CDR2 SMNVEV come from the germline V gene (reference sequence). Unmatched junction bases numbered 8, after V lost 5 bases and J lost 4 bases. The CDR3 here is CASSTLSGSRETQYF. CDR3 sequence (DNA): TGTGCCAGCAGTACCCTTAGCGGGAGTAGAGAGACCCAGTACTTC.

The chain couples TRBV7-9 to TRBJ2-3; TRBD2 matches 8 bases. Germline CDR1 SEHNR, CDR2 FQNEAQ (reference sequence). V shed 4 bases, J shed 0 bases, and the junction held 12 bases outside the gene matches. The CDR3 runs 18 residues. The CDR3 reads CASSSTRTLAESTDTQYF. The CDR3 DNA sequence: TGTGCCAGCAGCTCCACACGGACACTAGCGGAGAGCACAGATACGCAGTATTTT.

The chain has TRBV4-1 and TRBJ2-5; D gene uncertain. CDR3 length equals 13 residues. Per germline, CDR1 MGHRA and CDR2 YSYEKL. The germline V and J ends were trimmed by 1 base and 5 bases, with 8 bases remaining between them. In DNA form, the CDR3 reads TGCGCCAGCAGCCAAGGACTTTCGGAGACCCAGTACTTC. It specifies CASSQGLSETQYF.

The chain employs TRBV28 and TRBJ2-7; 7 positions agree with TRBD1. Trimming at V came to 4 bases and at J to 2 bases, leaving 2 bases not matched to a gene. In germline, CDR1 is MDHEN, CDR2 SYDVKM. CDR3 size: 13 residues. The chain's CDR3 is CASSSTGAYEQYF. The CDR3 DNA follows: TGTGCCAGCAGTTCCACAGGGGCCTACGAGCAGTACTTC.

The chain recombines TRBV5-1 with TRBJ2-1, with 10 nucleotides matching TRBD2. CDR1 is SGHRS and CDR2 is YFSETQ in the germline V gene. This CDR3 region has 15 residues. V lost 2 bases to trimming and J lost 7 bases; unmatched junction nucleotides: 6. CDR3 in DNA: TGCGCCAGCAGCTTAGCGGGAGGGCTGGGGAATGAGCAGTTCTTC. This sequence encodes CASSLAGGLGNEQFF.

This sequence joins TRBV30 and TRBJ1-5, with a weak D call TRBD1 (6 bases). V was shortened by 3 bases and J by 3 bases, with 9 bases between the two germline ends. The CDR3 extends over 13 amino acids. Germline lookup yields CDR1 GTSNPN and CDR2 SVGIG (reference sequence). CDR3 amino acids: CAWSRDNNQPQHF. Here the CDR3 DNA reads TGTGCCTGGAGCAGGGACAACAATCAGCCCCAGCATTTT.

The chain has TRBV5-1 and TRBJ2-6, with TRBD1 matching 7 bases. Germline CDR1 and CDR2: SGHRS and YFSETQ. With 3 bases clipped from V and 2 bases from J, the junction kept 2 bases outside the gene matches. The CDR3 spans 15 residues. CDR3 nucleotides: TGCGCCAGCAGCTCCGACAGGGCTGGGGCCAACGTCCTGACTTTC. It codes for CASSSDRAGANVLTF.

Only a few counts were recorded for this clone. The chain recombines TRBV11-2 with TRBJ2-7; tentative D call: TRBD2 (5 bases). The CDR3 is 13 residues long. Germline lookup yields CDR1 SGHAT and CDR2 FQNNGV. Trimming removed 0 bases at V and 7 bases at J, with 10 bases between. As DNA, the CDR3 is TGTGCCAGCAGCTTAGATCTTTCGGGGGAGCAGTACTTC. The encoded protein is CASSLDLSGEQYF.

This chain uses TRBV2 with TRBJ2-2; 11 nucleotides match TRBD1. Germline V gene data show CDR1 as SNHLY and CDR2 as FYNNEI. The CDR3 contains 18 residues. The trim removed 4 bases at V and 2 bases at J, leaving 9 bases unmatched. CDR3 in amino acids: CASSGVLGQGANTGELFF. The CDR3 coding sequence is TGTGCCAGCAGTGGGGTTTTAGGACAGGGGGCAAACACCGGGGAGCTGTTTTTT. The complete variable domain, with remaining parts taken from reference TRBV2 and TRBJ2-2, reads EPEVTQTPSHQVTQMGQEVILRCVPISNHLYFYWYRQILGQKVEFLVSFYNNEISEKSEIFDDQFSVERPDGSNFTLKIRSTKLEDSAMYFCASSGVLGQGANTGELFFGEGSRLTVL.

The chain joins TRBV6-5 to TRBJ1-2, with TRBD1 matching 7 bases. This CDR3 region has 14 residues. Germline CDR1 MNHEY, CDR2 SVGAGI. The V gene end was trimmed by 1 base and the J gene end by 4 bases; junction bases not matched to a gene: 3. DNA for the CDR3: TGTGCCAGCAGTTACTTTTACAGGGGCTATGGCTACACCTTC. Translation: CASSYFYRGYGYTF.